A single sample is the source of the 28 T cell receptor beta chains below, sequenced in a study of blood T cell repertoires in COVID-19. Sequencing used immunoSEQ multiplex PCR; TCRdb keeps in-frame clones, though not all of them. The table has approximately 470,000 clones, over 75% seen once. Material for sequencing was peripheral blood. The receptor source for this set is a human donor in a cohort sampled during active COVID-19.

The rearrangement uses TRBV7-2 and TRBJ2-1, with a tentative D call TRBD2 (5 bases). CDR1 is SGHTA, CDR2 FQGNSA, per germline. The CDR3 consists of 17 residues. V was shortened by 5 bases and J by 4 bases, with 21 bases between the two germline ends. DNA of the CDR3: TGTGCCAGCAGCCCCTCTCTTCGGGGATCGATGTACAATGAGCAGTTCTTC. Protein product: CASSPSLRGSMYNEQFF. The complete variable domain, with remaining parts taken from reference TRBV7-2 and TRBJ2-1, reads GAGVSQSPSNKVTEKGKDVELRCDPISGHTALYWYRQSLGQGLEFLIYFQGNSAPDKSGLPSDRFSAERTGGSVSTLTIQRTQQEDSAVYLCASSPSLRGSMYNEQFFGPGTRLTVL.

The rearrangement links TRBV29-1 to TRBJ1-1, with a possible D match to TRBD1 (5 bases). The CDR3 length is 15 residues. Germline values: CDR1 SQVTM, CDR2 ANQGSEA. Trimming removed 6 bases at V and 3 bases at J, with 20 bases between. CDR3 nucleotides: TGCAGCGTACCGAACTCTCCCGGGACTTACACTGAAGCTTTCTTT. Its protein product is CSVPNSPGTYTEAFF. Full variable domain (outside the CDR3, taken from reference TRBV29-1 and TRBJ1-1): SAVISQKPSRDICQRGTSLTIQCQVDSQVTMMFWYRQQPGQSLTLIATANQGSEATYESGFVIDKFPISRPNLTFSTLTVSNMSPEDSSIYLCSVPNSPGTYTEAFFGQGTRLTVV.

The V and J genes are TRBV7-3 and TRBJ2-1; no reliable D call. Germline V gene sequence: CDR1 SGHTA, CDR2 FQGTGA. The CDR3 totals 15 residues. The V end lost 4 bases, the J end lost 0 bases, and 10 bases lay between the germline ends. The CDR3 DNA reads TGTGCCAGCAGCTCCAACTCTAACTCCTACAATGAGCAGTTCTTC. Translating it yields CASSSNSNSYNEQFF. Looking up the rest from reference TRBV7-3 and TRBJ2-1 gives the full variable domain: GAGVSQTPSNKVTEKGKYVELRCDPISGHTALYWYRQSLGQGPEFLIYFQGTGAADDSGLPNDRFFAVRPEGSVSTLKIQRTERGDSAVYLCASSSNSNSYNEQFFGPGTRLTVL.

The chain employs TRBV27 and TRBJ2-1; TRBD2 matches at 12 bases. J was trimmed by 9 bases and V by 5 bases; bases with no gene match: 8. Germline V gene sequence: CDR1 MNHEY, CDR2 SMNVEV (reference sequence). This CDR3 comprises 15 residues. The chain's CDR3 is CASSPSGRVSAEQFF. The CDR3 nucleotides read TGTGCCAGCAGTCCTAGCGGGAGGGTAAGCGCTGAGCAGTTCTTC.

The rearrangement joins TRBV7-2 to TRBJ2-3, with a weak D call TRBD1 (7 bases). The CDR3 has 15 amino acids. V lost 1 base and J lost 7, with 15 bases in between. Germline CDR1 and CDR2: SGHTA and FQGNSA. The CDR3 loop reads CASSLVPGGRYTQYF. CDR3 nucleotides: TGTGCCAGCAGCTTAGTTCCAGGGGGGCGATATACGCAGTATTTT.

V and J are TRBV30 and TRBJ1-5; 8 bases align to TRBD1. V shed 4 bases, J shed 5 bases, and the junction held 10 bases outside the gene matches. The CDR3 is made up of 15 amino acids. Germline CDR1 reads GTSNPN; CDR2 reads SVGIG (reference sequence). The CDR3 sequence is CAWTPDRGLDQPQHF. CDR3 in DNA: TGTGCCTGGACCCCTGACAGGGGTTTGGATCAGCCCCAGCATTTT.

This sequence joins TRBV20-1 and TRBJ1-5; D gene ambiguous. Germline V CDR1 and CDR2: DFQATT, SNEGSKA (reference sequence). CDR3 size: 17 residues. V shed 3 bases and J shed 1 base, with 19 bases lying between them. CDR3 nucleotides: TGCAGTGCTAGTCAAGTTTCCCTCCCGGGGAGCAATCAGCCCCAGCATTTT. Translating gives CSASQVSLPGSNQPQHF.

This clone was seen just once. This chain joins TRBV18 and TRBJ2-5; no definite D call. The V gene lost 4 bases and the J gene lost 0 bases, with 6 bases spanning the gap. The length of the CDR3 is 13 residues. In germline, CDR1 is KGHSH, CDR2 LQKENI. The CDR3 here is CASSRANQETQYF. In DNA form, the CDR3 reads TGTGCCAGCTCACGGGCGAACCAAGAGACCCAGTACTTC.

This rearrangement joins TRBV7-3 to TRBJ1-1; unclear D gene. The V gene's germline CDR1 is SGHTA and CDR2 FQGTGA. Trimming shortened V by 3 bases and J by 1 base, and 9 bases separated the two germline ends. The CDR3 contains 14 residues. This CDR3 is CASSFQAGNTEAFF. CDR3 sequence (DNA): TGTGCCAGCAGCTTTCAGGCGGGGAACACTGAAGCTTTCTTT. Full variable domain (outside the CDR3, taken from reference TRBV7-3 and TRBJ1-1): GAGVSQTPSNKVTEKGKYVELRCDPISGHTALYWYRQSLGQGPEFLIYFQGTGAADDSGLPNDRFFAVRPEGSVSTLKIQRTERGDSAVYLCASSFQAGNTEAFFGQGTRLTVV.

The V gene is TRBV19, the J gene TRBJ2-1; 7 bases line up with TRBD2. Unmatched junction bases numbered 8, after V lost 7 bases and J lost 2 bases. This CDR3 comprises 15 residues. Germline assignment: CDR1 LNHDA and CDR2 SQIVND (reference sequence). CDR3 coding DNA: TGTGCCAGTATCAAGGCGGGAGTGGCCTACAATGAGCAGTTCTTC. It is translated as CASIKAGVAYNEQFF. Combining the CDR3 with reference TRBV19 and TRBJ2-1 gives the whole variable domain DGGITQSPKYLFRKEGQNVTLSCEQNLNHDAMYWYRQDPGQGLRLIYYSQIVNDFQKGDIAEGYSVSREKKESFPLTVTSAQKNPTAFYLCASIKAGVAYNEQFFGPGTRLTVL.

The chain joins TRBV30 to TRBJ2-3; D may be TRBD1 (5 bases). Trimming left V 4 bases short and J 0 bases short, with 11 bases between. The CDR3 sequence is 14 residues long. Germline CDR1 is GTSNPN and CDR2 is SVGIG (reference sequence). The CDR3 DNA is TGTGCCTGGAATCAGGGCAGTAGCACAGATACGCAGTATTTT. As protein: CAWNQGSSTDTQYF.

This chain links TRBV14 with TRBJ2-3; D is uncertain. Germline lookup yields CDR1 SGHDN and CDR2 FVKESK. This CDR3 contains 15 residues. V was trimmed by 0 bases and J by 2 bases, leaving 9 bases between them. The CDR3: CASSQEGPVTDTQYF. The CDR3 bases are TGTGCCAGCAGCCAAGAGGGCCCCGTCACAGATACGCAGTATTTT.

Here the CDR3 reads CATSEAGRSYNEQFF. CDR3 DNA: TGTGCCACCAGTGAAGCAGGCCGATCCTACAATGAGCAGTTCTTC. The chain recombines TRBV24-1 with TRBJ2-1, with D hard to call. Germline lookup yields CDR1 KGHDR and CDR2 SFDVKD. The length of the CDR3 is 15 residues. Trimming stripped 4 bases from V and 1 base from J, with 10 bases between.

This clone showed up just a few times. The rearrangement links TRBV7-9 to TRBJ1-2; 7 nucleotides match TRBD1. Germline V gene lookup returns CDR1 SEHNR and CDR2 FQNEAQ (reference sequence). There are 14 residues in the CDR3. V lost 4 bases, J lost 2 bases, and 4 bases stayed unmatched. The CDR3 DNA reads as TGTGCCAGCAGCTCTTCGACAGGGAACTATGGCTACACCTTC. This gives the protein CASSSSTGNYGYTF.

This clone is a singleton in its sample. This chain connects TRBV14 to TRBJ2-1; D is possibly TRBD2 (5 bases). The CDR3 loop spans 14 amino acids. Trimming cost V 4 bases and J 4 bases, with 11 bases left between them. Germline V gene sequence: CDR1 SGHDN, CDR2 FVKESK. CDR3 amino acids: CASSPPVAYNEQFF. CDR3 coding DNA: TGTGCCAGCAGCCCGCCGGTAGCGTACAATGAGCAGTTCTTC.

This sequence joins TRBV7-9 and TRBJ1-6; no reliable D call. The germline CDR1 and CDR2 sequences are SEHNR and FQNEAQ (reference sequence). Trimming pared 0 bases from V and 8 bases from J, leaving 8 bases between. This CDR3 comprises 14 residues. The CDR3 loop is CASSLAGWDSPLHF. The CDR3 region has the DNA TGTGCCAGCAGCTTAGCCGGGTGGGATTCACCCCTCCACTTT.

On this clone itself: A much larger clone sits a single nucleotide away, making a read error possible. The chain couples TRBV6-2 or TRBV6-3 to TRBJ1-1; no definite D call. Between the trimmed V and J ends, which lost 3 bases and 1 base, there was a span of 6 bases. CDR1 is MNHEY, CDR2 SVGEGT, per germline. This CDR3 is built from 13 residues. The DNA of the CDR3 is TGTGCCAGCAGTTATCAGGCGAACACTGAAGCTTTCTTT. The encoded protein is CASSYQANTEAFF.

The chain employs TRBV27 and TRBJ1-5; 7 positions agree with TRBD1. The CDR3 is made up of 14 amino acids. The V and J ends lost 5 bases and 6 bases, in that order; junction bases with no gene match: 7. CDR1 is MNHEY, CDR2 SMNVEV, per germline (reference sequence). The CDR3 DNA sequence: TGTGCCAGCAGTCCCGGGACAGTAGGTCAGCCCCAGCATTTT. This encodes CASSPGTVGQPQHF.

The chain joins TRBV2 to TRBJ2-5, with a weak D call TRBD2 (5 bases). Germline V CDR1 and CDR2: SNHLY, FYNNEI. Trimming took off 4 bases at V and 2 bases at J, with 8 bases between the two ends. This CDR3 is built from 13 residues. DNA for the CDR3: TGTGCCAGCAGTGGGACTCGACAAGAGACCCAGTACTTC. Protein sequence: CASSGTRQETQYF.

The J gene is TRBJ1-2, the V gene TRBV6-5, with a possible D match to TRBD1 (6 bases). The CDR3 is made up of 14 amino acids. Germline CDR1 reads MNHEY; CDR2 reads SVGAGI. The ends were cut back, 4 bases at V and 4 bases at J, with 13 bases in the middle. DNA for the CDR3: TGTGCCAGCAGTTCCCTTTGGGGGCCCTATGGCTACACCTTC. Translation: CASSSLWGPYGYTF.

V usage is TRBV19 and J usage is TRBJ2-2; no clear D gene. CDR1 is LNHDA and CDR2 is SQIVND in the germline V gene (reference sequence). This CDR3 contains 15 residues. Trimming removed 3 bases at V and 4 bases at J, with 12 bases between. CDR3 DNA: TGTGCCAGTAGTATCGGTCGCCAACCCACCGGGGAGCTGTTTTTT. The encoded protein is CASSIGRQPTGELFF.

The chain recombines TRBV7-9 with TRBJ2-3; TRBD2 might be the D (6 bases). The CDR3 is made up of 14 amino acids. V lost 2 bases and J lost 3, with 9 bases in between. The V gene's germline CDR1 is SEHNR and CDR2 FQNEAQ (reference sequence). The CDR3 protein is CASSLFAGTDTQYF. The CDR3 DNA reads as TGTGCCAGCAGCTTATTCGCGGGGACAGATACGCAGTATTTT.

In this sample, this clone turned up a few times. In DNA, the CDR3 is TGTGCCAGCAGTTTCCGAAAGACGGTAGCGGGAGTCAATGAGCAGTTCTTC. It encodes CASSFRKTVAGVNEQFF. The rearrangement links TRBV27 to TRBJ2-1, with 9 bases aligning to TRBD2. The CDR3 has 17 residues. V dropped 3 bases and J dropped 6; count of bases not matched to a gene: 12. Looked up from germline, CDR1 is MNHEY and CDR2 is SMNVEV (reference sequence).

This sequence joins TRBV30 and TRBJ1-6; D remains unclear. This CDR3 spans 11 amino acids. The ends were cut back, 1 base at V and 14 bases at J, with 9 bases in the middle. Germline V gene sequence: CDR1 GTSNPN, CDR2 SVGIG (reference sequence). DNA of the CDR3: TGTGCCTGGAGTGGAATCAGTACCCTCCACTTT. This encodes CAWSGISTLHF.

This chain links TRBV21-1 with TRBJ2-7; TRBD2 was called by the table and not checked on the DNA. TRBV21-1 counts as a pseudogene. The CDR3 extends over 13 amino acids. CDR3 loop: CASKGSGAGEQYF. CDR3 DNA sequence: TGTGCCAGCAAGGGAAGCGGCGCGGGGGAGCAGTACTTC.

On this clone itself: The same CDR3 arises from other DNA sequences in this sample as well. V gene TRBV3-1 (or the pseudogene TRBV3-2) combines with J gene TRBJ1-5; no reliable D call. Germline V CDR1 and CDR2: LGHDT, YNNKEL (reference sequence). The CDR3 covers 15 residues. V dropped 1 base and J dropped 2 bases, with 9 bases sitting between them. The CDR3 bases are TGTGCCAGCAGCCAAGGTGGCGGCGGCAATCAGCCCCAGCATTTT. It codes for CASSQGGGGNQPQHF.

Regarding this clone: The identical CDR3 is also encoded by other nucleotide sequences in the sample. The genes are TRBV5-1 and TRBJ2-5; D might be TRBD1 (6 bases). Germline loops: CDR1 SGHRS, CDR2 YFSETQ. The length of the CDR3 is 15 residues. Trimming removed 3 bases from V and 0 bases from J, with 12 bases in between. The CDR3 DNA is TGCGCCAGCAGCTATCGCACAGGGTACCAAGAGACCCAGTACTTC. It yields the protein CASSYRTGYQETQYF.

The gene calls are TRBV28 and TRBJ1-1, with D possibly being TRBD1 (5 bases). V lost 4 bases, J lost 7 bases, and 19 bases lay in between. CDR3 length equals 15 residues. CDR1 and CDR2 from the germline V gene are MDHEN and SYDVKM. CDR3 sequence: CASSSGEAAPLEAFF. The CDR3 DNA reads as TGTGCCAGCAGTTCGGGGGAGGCGGCCCCGCTTGAAGCTTTCTTT.